A selection of T cell receptor beta chains follows, all from one sample in a study of T cells in Graves' hyperthyroidism and ophthalmopathy. TCRdb passed the multiplex PCR reads through MiXCR, listing each CDR3 protein once. The table shows about 540,000 distinct CDR3 sequences, with roughly 46% occurring only once. Sequencing was done on a sample of peripheral blood or thyroid tissue (not recorded which). The receptors come from a woman under 30 with Graves' hyperthyroidism. Each CDR3 is given without its conserved first and last residue. The D gene is left open where the match is weak. Only some rows state a clone size, as once, few, many or a class for expanded clones.

abundance: NA
v_gene: TRBV11-2
d_gene: NA
CDR3aa: ASSLGYAQETQY

abundance: many
v_gene: TRBV11-2
d_gene: NA
CDR3aa: ASSLDKGGTEAF

abundance: NA
v_gene: TRBV7-9
d_gene: TRBD1
CDR3aa: ASSPTDRGLYNSPLH

abundance: NA
v_gene: TRBV15
d_gene: NA
CDR3aa: ATSTDINYEQY

abundance: many
v_gene: TRBV7-2
d_gene: NA
CDR3aa: ASSFVVGNQPQH

abundance: many
v_gene: TRBV24-1
d_gene: NA
CDR3aa: ATSYGNQPQH

abundance: many
v_gene: TRBV20-1
d_gene: NA
CDR3aa: SARDHRTENANTGELF

abundance: NA
v_gene: TRBV7-3
d_gene: NA
CDR3aa: ASSLTGLAGTEAF

abundance: many
v_gene: TRBV6-6
d_gene: TRBD2
CDR3aa: ASTSGRIRDTGELF

abundance: NA
v_gene: TRBV10-3
d_gene: NA
CDR3aa: AISEFWQSTDTQY

abundance: many
v_gene: TRBV12-3/TRBV12-4
d_gene: NA
CDR3aa: ASSRDGFYEQY

abundance: NA
v_gene: TRBV2
d_gene: NA
CDR3aa: ASKGRMNEAF

abundance: many
v_gene: TRBV12-3/TRBV12-4
d_gene: TRBD2
CDR3aa: ASRYSGGPYEQY

abundance: many
v_gene: TRBV7-2
d_gene: NA
CDR3aa: ASSSPRYKRFGREEYEQY

abundance: NA
v_gene: TRBV24-1
d_gene: TRBD1
CDR3aa: ATSDSTGTYGYT

abundance: many
v_gene: TRBV11-2
d_gene: NA
CDR3aa: ASSPLSVGEKLF

abundance: many
v_gene: TRBV7-8
d_gene: NA
CDR3aa: ASSLGLPTSRPQH

abundance: many
v_gene: TRBV7-8
d_gene: NA
CDR3aa: ASSLIANTGELF

abundance: many
v_gene: TRBV9
d_gene: NA
CDR3aa: ASSVAGPETQY

abundance: many
v_gene: TRBV19
d_gene: NA
CDR3aa: ASSAQGYGLNQPQH

abundance: NA
v_gene: TRBV20-1
d_gene: NA
CDR3aa: SASLNYGYT

abundance: NA
v_gene: TRBV19
d_gene: NA
CDR3aa: ASSAGPGSEAF

abundance: many
v_gene: TRBV11-3
d_gene: NA
CDR3aa: ASSLEEGYEQY

abundance: NA
v_gene: TRBV30
d_gene: NA
CDR3aa: AWSDWPRGSPLH

abundance: NA
v_gene: TRBV29-1
d_gene: TRBD2
CDR3aa: SVGTSGRASETQY

abundance: many
v_gene: TRBV3-1
d_gene: NA
CDR3aa: ASRDTGQNTEAF

abundance: many
v_gene: TRBV10-3
d_gene: NA
CDR3aa: AIGASKETQY

abundance: few
v_gene: TRBV30
d_gene: TRBD1
CDR3aa: ASQTWTGGGETQY

abundance: many
v_gene: TRBV6-5
d_gene: NA
CDR3aa: ASSRPPPGEQY

abundance: NA
v_gene: TRBV19
d_gene: NA
CDR3aa: ASSMDGETGELF

abundance: NA
v_gene: TRBV19
d_gene: NA
CDR3aa: ASSIVVRNDEQY

abundance: NA
v_gene: TRBV7-9
d_gene: TRBD2
CDR3aa: ASGLAGTDTQY

abundance: once
v_gene: TRBV4-3
d_gene: TRBD1
CDR3aa: ASSWGQYYEAGYT

abundance: many
v_gene: TRBV6-5
d_gene: NA
CDR3aa: ASSYEDKNTEAF

abundance: many
v_gene: TRBV27
d_gene: TRBD1
CDR3aa: ASSSTTGGNTIY

abundance: few
v_gene: TRBV6-5
d_gene: NA
CDR3aa: ASNPAGTYPYEQY

abundance: NA
v_gene: TRBV20-1
d_gene: NA
CDR3aa: SARLGAKNTEAF

abundance: NA
v_gene: TRBV7-9
d_gene: TRBD1
CDR3aa: ASSSRDRGQRERYEQY

abundance: many
v_gene: TRBV20-1
d_gene: TRBD2
CDR3aa: SARLPTSGSYEQY

abundance: many
v_gene: TRBV6-1
d_gene: NA
CDR3aa: ASRDGLAGGNQPQH

abundance: NA
v_gene: TRBV4-1
d_gene: NA
CDR3aa: ASSLGTRGANVLT

abundance: many
v_gene: TRBV5-8
d_gene: NA
CDR3aa: ASSFRKNTEAF

abundance: many
v_gene: TRBV2
d_gene: TRBD1
CDR3aa: ASSLQGYGYGYT

abundance: many
v_gene: TRBV5-1
d_gene: TRBD1
CDR3aa: ASRITGGSHYGYT

abundance: many
v_gene: TRBV2
d_gene: NA
CDR3aa: ASSRTVSYEQY

abundance: NA
v_gene: TRBV20-1
d_gene: NA
CDR3aa: SALRTANQETQY

abundance: few
v_gene: TRBV4-3
d_gene: NA
CDR3aa: ASSQGARSGNTIY

abundance: many
v_gene: TRBV18
d_gene: NA
CDR3aa: ASSPSQGGNQPQH

abundance: few
v_gene: TRBV3-1
d_gene: NA
CDR3aa: ASSQVRTYSPDEKLF

abundance: NA
v_gene: TRBV24-1
d_gene: TRBD1
CDR3aa: ATRATGTGST

abundance: NA
v_gene: TRBV7-6
d_gene: NA
CDR3aa: ASSHDGGVNQPQH

abundance: few
v_gene: TRBV7-2
d_gene: NA
CDR3aa: APPDPYGYT

abundance: NA
v_gene: TRBV5-1
d_gene: NA
CDR3aa: ASSFDARLGQYYEQY

abundance: NA
v_gene: TRBV10-3
d_gene: NA
CDR3aa: AISERGTPGSC